One and the same sample provided the 19 T cell receptor beta chains below, sequenced in a study of T cell responses to AZD1222 COVID-19 vaccine. TCRdb's table, derived via immunoSEQ multiplex PCR, lists solely in-frame clones and lacks some. The sample contains roughly 97,000 clones, about 94% of which appear only once. Sample: peripheral blood, taken on day 0 of AZD1222 vaccination. These receptors came from an adult in good health.

This chain uses TRBV7-2 with TRBJ2-1; 10 bases align to TRBD2. This CDR3 comprises 16 residues. Trimming cost V 8 bases and J 2 bases; bases outside gene matches: 9. Looked up from germline, CDR1 is SGHTA and CDR2 is FQGNSA. The CDR3 protein is CASGVKSGRAYNEQFF. The CDR3 region has the DNA TGTGCCAGCGGCGTTAAAAGCGGGAGGGCCTACAATGAGCAGTTCTTC.

The chain has TRBV3-1 (or the pseudogene TRBV3-2) and TRBJ2-3; TRBD2 matches 8 bases. The germline V gene encodes CDR1 LGHDT and CDR2 YNNKEL (reference sequence). This CDR3 comprises 15 residues. The trim removed 4 bases at V and 5 bases at J, leaving 8 bases unmatched. The CDR3 nucleotides read TGTGCCAGCAGCCCCCAATCGGGAGGGAAAGATACGCAGTATTTT. Translated: CASSPQSGGKDTQYF.

The gene calls are TRBV10-3 and TRBJ2-1; 7 nucleotides match TRBD2. Losses at the gene ends were 7 bases for V and 7 bases for J; bases not matched to a gene: 10. This CDR3 contains 14 residues. Germline V gives CDR1 ENHRY, CDR2 SYGVKD. The CDR3 spells CAINGGRLMNEQFF. The CDR3 nucleotides are TGTGCCATCAATGGCGGGAGATTAATGAATGAGCAGTTCTTC.

V gene TRBV5-1 combines with J gene TRBJ1-2, with D possibly being TRBD1 (5 bases). V was shortened by 3 bases and J by 4 bases, with 13 bases between the two germline ends. The CDR3 sequence is 14 residues long. In germline, CDR1 is SGHRS, CDR2 YFSETQ. DNA of the CDR3: TGCGCCAGCAGCTCTCGGGGGGGGAGCTATGGCTACACCTTC. Translated: CASSSRGGSYGYTF. The whole variable domain, remainder taken from reference TRBV5-1 and TRBJ1-2, is KAGVTQTPRYLIKTRGQQVTLSCSPISGHRSVSWYQQTPGQGLQFLFEYFSETQRNKGNFPGRFSGRQFSNSRSEMNVSTLELGDSALYLCASSSRGGSYGYTFGSGTRLTVV.

The chain links TRBV11-2 to TRBJ1-2; no firm D call. The CDR3 runs 12 residues. Germline CDR1 is SGHAT and CDR2 is FQNNGV. V dropped 3 bases and J dropped 2 bases, with 4 bases sitting between them. The DNA for the CDR3 is TGTGCCAGCAGCTTCAACAACTATGGCTACACCTTC. Translated, it gives CASSFNNYGYTF. Based on the CDR3 plus reference TRBV11-2 and TRBJ1-2, the full variable domain is EAGVAQSPRYKIIEKRQSVAFWCNPISGHATLYWYQQILGQGPKLLIQFQNNGVVDDSQLPKDRFSAERLKGVDSTLKIQPAKLEDSAVYLCASSFNNYGYTFGSGTRLTVV.

V is TRBV7-9 and J is TRBJ1-4; TRBD1 is a possible D gene (6 bases). Trimming cost V 5 bases and J 10 bases, with 11 bases left between them. The germline gives CDR1 SEHNR, CDR2 FQNEAQ (reference sequence). The CDR3 runs 12 residues. The CDR3 region is CASSQGQRKLFF. CDR3 in DNA: TGTGCCAGCAGCCAAGGACAGCGAAAACTGTTTTTT.

The rearrangement joins TRBV18 to TRBJ2-1; no definite D call. Per germline, CDR1 KGHSH and CDR2 LQKENI. Trimming took 4 bases from V and 6 from J, leaving 10 bases between them. CDR3 length: 13 amino acids. CDR3 amino acids: CASSLFAGNEQFF. As DNA, the CDR3 is TGTGCCAGCTCACTATTCGCTGGCAATGAGCAGTTCTTC.

The rearrangement uses TRBV2 and TRBJ1-1, with D hard to call. Germline V gene sequence: CDR1 SNHLY, CDR2 FYNNEI. The CDR3 is 15 amino acids. Trimming shortened V by 4 bases and J by 1 base, and 13 bases separated the two germline ends. CDR3 bases: TGTGCCAGCAGTGGGCTAACGGGAAAGAACACTGAAGCTTTCTTT. Translation: CASSGLTGKNTEAFF.

Of note for this clone: At the DNA level, this CDR3 is encoded by other sequences in the same sample as well. The CDR3 protein is CASSSTGNNEQFF. CDR3 nucleotides: TGTGCCAGCAGCTCAACAGGGAACAATGAGCAGTTCTTC. This chain joins TRBV7-3 and TRBJ2-1; weak D call: TRBD1 (6 bases). CDR3 length equals 13 residues. Germline lookup yields CDR1 SGHTA and CDR2 FQGTGA. V lost 4 bases and J lost 5, with 9 bases in between.

V and J are TRBV7-9 and TRBJ2-1, with 16 nucleotides matching TRBD2. The CDR3 runs to 16 residues. Per the germline V gene, CDR1 is SEHNR and CDR2 is FQNEAQ (reference sequence). V was pared by 7 bases and J by 10 bases, with 10 bases of the junction left unmatched. The CDR3 region is CASTRGLAGGPGEQFF. The DNA for the CDR3 is TGTGCCAGCACCCGGGGACTAGCGGGAGGGCCGGGGGAGCAGTTCTTC.

This clone was seen just once. The chain combines TRBV18 with TRBJ2-1, with no clear D. The CDR3 runs 13 residues. CDR1 KGHSH and CDR2 LQKENI come from the germline V gene. With 6 bases removed from V and 5 bases from J, the gap between germline ends came to 11 bases. CDR3 region: CASSPTPDNEQFF. The CDR3 DNA is TGTGCCAGCTCCCCGACCCCCGACAATGAGCAGTTCTTC.

The chain joins TRBV27 to TRBJ2-3; the D is unclear. The CDR3 spans 12 residues. In germline, CDR1 is MNHEY, CDR2 SMNVEV (reference sequence). V was cut by 6 bases and J by 2 bases, with 6 bases left in between. The CDR3 DNA reads as TGTGCCAGCAGAACCGTCACAGATACGCAGTATTTT. It yields the protein CASRTVTDTQYF.

The CDR3 loop is CASTPGRERITGELFF. DNA for the CDR3: TGTGCCAGCACCCCTGGGCGGGAGCGTATCACCGGGGAGCTGTTTTTT. The rearrangement links TRBV7-2 to TRBJ2-2, with TRBD2 identical over 7 bases. The germline CDR1 and CDR2 sequences are SGHTA and FQGNSA. The junction had 12 bases not matched to a gene; V was cut back by 7 bases and J by 4 bases. This CDR3 comprises 16 residues.

The V call is TRBV14, the J call TRBJ2-5; 8 positions agree with TRBD2. CDR1 is SGHDN and CDR2 is FVKESK in the germline V gene. Losses at the gene ends were 3 bases for V and 4 bases for J; bases not matched to a gene: 13. The CDR3 contains 17 residues. CDR3 amino acids: CASSQKPGLGVRETQYF. The CDR3 coding sequence is TGTGCCAGCAGCCAGAAGCCGGGACTAGGAGTAAGAGAGACCCAGTACTTC.

The gene calls are TRBV9 and TRBJ2-1; 13 bases agree with TRBD2. Unmatched junction bases numbered 6, after V lost 4 bases and J lost 8 bases. The germline V gene encodes CDR1 SGDLS and CDR2 YYNGEE. This CDR3 is 15 amino acids long. The CDR3 loop is CASSLGTSGTDEQFF. CDR3 nucleotide sequence: TGTGCCAGCAGCCTCGGGACTAGCGGGACTGATGAGCAGTTCTTC. The full variable domain, with the rest looked up from reference TRBV9 and TRBJ2-1, is DSGVTQTPKHLITATGQRVTLRCSPRSGDLSVYWYQQSLDQGLQFLIQYYNGEERAKGNILERFSAQQFPDLHSELNLSSLELGDSALYFCASSLGTSGTDEQFFGPGTRLTVL.

The chain joins TRBV9 to TRBJ1-1; TRBD1 matches at 8 bases. The V gene's germline CDR1 is SGDLS and CDR2 YYNGEE. V shed 0 bases, J shed 2 bases, and the junction held 3 bases outside the gene matches. The CDR3 runs 15 residues. The CDR3 loop is CASSVGTGRNTEAFF. The CDR3 DNA follows: TGTGCCAGCAGCGTAGGGACAGGGCGAAACACTGAAGCTTTCTTT.

The chain links TRBV6-2 or TRBV6-3 to TRBJ1-1; D call uncertain. Germline lookup yields CDR1 MNHEY and CDR2 SVGEGT. V was pared by 3 bases and J by 0 bases, with 14 bases between. The CDR3 totals 16 residues. The CDR3 region is CASSYLRLSVNTEAFF. DNA of the CDR3: TGTGCCAGCAGTTATTTGCGGCTTTCGGTGAACACTGAAGCTTTCTTT.

The gene calls are TRBV19 and TRBJ2-1; 15 bases match TRBD2. CDR1 LNHDA and CDR2 SQIVND come from the germline V gene (reference sequence). The trim removed 3 bases at V and 9 bases at J, leaving 9 bases unmatched. This CDR3 comprises 17 residues. In DNA, the CDR3 is TGTGCCAGTAGTATCCTGCGGACTAGCGGGAGGGCCGGTGAGCAGTTCTTC. Its protein product is CASSILRTSGRAGEQFF.

The chain uses TRBV7-9 and TRBJ2-1; TRBD1 might be the D (6 bases). The ends were cut back, 2 bases at V and 8 bases at J, with 13 bases in the middle. Germline CDR1 is SEHNR and CDR2 is FQNEAQ (reference sequence). This CDR3 region has 14 residues. The DNA of the CDR3 is TGTGCCAGCAGCTTATTACGCGGACAGTATGAGCAGTTCTTC. It yields the protein CASSLLRGQYEQFF.